The following is a T cell receptor (beta chain) sequence with its context. Germline lookup yields CDR1 SGHNT and CDR2 YYREEE (reference sequence). The CDR3 runs 14 residues. V lost 7 bases and J 7 bases, leaving 20 bases between the germline ends. This sample is part of a study of cytomegalovirus exposure and HLA in healthy donors. The wider study: In a previous analysis, nearly 120 million unique TCR beta sequences were found from 150 million to 200 million T cells.

The PCR contained 60 Vbeta and 13 Jbeta primers. TCRdb keeps only in-frame clones here, not all; method: immunoSEQ multiplex PCR. The table records roughly 130,000 clones, approximately 70% of them present only once. Material: PBMCs. The J gene is TRBJ1-2, the V gene TRBV5-4; tentatively, D is TRBD1 (6 bases). The clonotype originates from a woman in her fifties or sixties in good health and CMV-seropositive. This CDR3 is CASGLYRAGVGYTF. In DNA form, the CDR3 reads TGTGCCAGCGGGCTTTATAGAGCAGGGGTTGGCTACACCTTC.